This TCR beta chain originates from a study of T cell responses to AZD1222 COVID-19 vaccine. Study results and caveats: Baseline seropositivity occurred in only a handful of AZD1222 recipients. Two AZD1222 doses significantly raised spike-specific TCR breadth and depth over controls. Unmutated variant regions are reportedly the target of nearly half of TCRs that are spike-specific.

Points on this clone: Its antigen is undetermined.

CDR3 length equals 12 residues. Germline assignment: CDR1 MNHEY and CDR2 SVGAGI. Trimming took off 6 bases at V and 3 bases at J, with 8 bases between the two ends. Some clones are missing from TCRdb's copy, which holds only in-frame ones; the method was immunoSEQ multiplex PCR. Of around 94,000 clones listed, around nine tenths were seen once; the top ten hold 13%. This clonotype was sampled from an adult in good health. This chain links TRBV6-5 with TRBJ1-2; no clear D. The specimen comprised peripheral blood, sampled on day 0 of AZD1222 vaccination. The CDR3 region is CASRRGDYGYTF. The CDR3 DNA reads as TGTGCCAGCAGACGGGGAGACTATGGCTACACCTTC.